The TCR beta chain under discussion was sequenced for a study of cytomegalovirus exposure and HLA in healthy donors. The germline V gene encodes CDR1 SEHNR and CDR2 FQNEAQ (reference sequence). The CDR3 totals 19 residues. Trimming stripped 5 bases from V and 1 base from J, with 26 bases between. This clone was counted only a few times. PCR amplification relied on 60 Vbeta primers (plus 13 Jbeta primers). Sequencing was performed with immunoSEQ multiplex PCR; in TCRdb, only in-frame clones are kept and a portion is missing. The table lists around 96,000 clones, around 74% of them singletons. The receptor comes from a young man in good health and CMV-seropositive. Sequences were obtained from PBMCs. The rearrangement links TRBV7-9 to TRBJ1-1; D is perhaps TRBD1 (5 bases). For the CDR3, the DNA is TGTGCCAGCAGCACCAGTCCGGGACTTCTGTCCTCATGGAACACTGAAGCTTTCTTT. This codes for CASSTSPGLLSSWNTEAFF.